The source of this T cell receptor (beta chain) is a study of siplizumab effects on memory and regulatory T cells. Findings of the study overall: Naive T cells looked more diverse than memory cells, and they looked like major contributors to the alloresponse. Proliferating CD4+ or CD8+ clones, roughly 80-97% of them, lacked an assignable naive or memory phenotype. Siplizumab led to significantly less abundant alloreactive sequences that could be traced back to unstimulated CD4+ memory cells.

To note about this clone: Its target is not known.

The CDR3 runs 15 residues. Trimming shortened V by 7 bases and J by 5 bases, and 17 bases separated the two germline ends. Germline V gene data show CDR1 as MDHEN and CDR2 as SYDVKM. Per sample, some 10^5 TCR templates were assayed. Sequenced by immunoSEQ multiplex PCR; TCRdb stores in-frame clones only, minus some. The table includes about 97,000 clones, about nine tenths detected once. The chain carries TRBV28 and TRBJ1-4, with D possibly being TRBD1 (6 bases). Specimen: non-Treg CD4+ T cells sorted from blood. This sequence originates from a human donor in good health. In DNA form, the CDR3 reads TGTGCCAGCACCAACGGGGGGGCAGGGAATGAAAAACTGTTTTTT. It specifies CASTNGGAGNEKLFF.